The 14 T cell receptor beta chains listed next were all sequenced from one sample in a study of response to subunit inactivated influenza vaccine. MiXCR, run by TCRdb on the RT-PCR reads, gives a single entry per CDR3 protein. Among more than 400,000 distinct CDR3 sequences listed, around 9.9% were seen once. The source was PBMCs from blood, collected 40 to 50 days after vaccination. All receptors derive from a man aged 50-60 years who received an inactivated influenza vaccine.

This clonotype came up many times. This rearrangement joins TRBV6-2 or TRBV6-3 to TRBJ2-1; D is undetermined. V shed 7 bases and J shed 0 bases, with 10 bases lying between them. Germline V gives CDR1 MNHEY, CDR2 SVGEGT. The CDR3 is 14 residues long. This chain's CDR3 is CASKTLSSYNEQFF. Written as DNA, the CDR3 is TGTGCCAGCAAGACCCTGAGCTCCTACAATGAGCAGTTCTTC.

This clonotype was seen only a few times. The chain joins TRBV2 to TRBJ2-7, with 8 nucleotides matching TRBD1. The CDR3 is made up of 15 amino acids. Germline V lookup: CDR1 SNHLY, CDR2 FYNNEI. V lost 3 bases and J lost 6; bases outside the gene matches: 10. For the CDR3, the DNA is TGTGCCAGCAGTGACATCTGGACAGGGACCCGCGAGCAGTACTTC. It is translated as CASSDIWTGTREQYF.

The chain links TRBV7-7 to TRBJ2-7; D may be TRBD2 (6 bases). The germline CDR1 and CDR2 sequences are SSHAT and FNYEAQ (reference sequence). Trimming removed 5 bases at V and 3 bases at J, with 14 bases between. CDR3 length: 14 amino acids. In DNA form, the CDR3 reads TGTGCCAGCAGCCCCCGACTAGGAAACTACGAGCAGTACTTC. This encodes CASSPRLGNYEQYF.

A few counts support this clonotype. V and J are TRBV24-1 and TRBJ2-2, with D tentatively TRBD1 or TRBD2 (5 bases each). Trimming took off 3 bases at V and 5 bases at J, with 15 bases between the two ends. Germline-derived CDR1 and CDR2 are KGHDR and SFDVKD. The CDR3 sequence is 16 residues long. CDR3 bases: TGTGCCACCAGTGATGGATGGCGAGGGGAGACCGGGGAGCTGTTTTTT. It encodes CATSDGWRGETGELFF.

This clonotype was found a few times. CDR3 nucleotides: TGTGCCAGCAGCGGGGGGGGGCCAGAAGAGACCCAGTACTTC. This encodes CASSGGGPEETQYF. V and J are TRBV9 and TRBJ2-5, with a possible D match to TRBD2 (7 bases). Germline loops: CDR1 SGDLS, CDR2 YYNGEE. This CDR3 region has 14 residues. V lost 3 bases, J lost 3 bases, and 12 bases lay in between.

This clonotype was counted a few times. V gene TRBV11-2 combines with J gene TRBJ1-2, with TRBD1 as a possible D gene (5 bases). V lost 3 bases and J 4 bases, leaving 9 bases between the germline ends. This CDR3 has 13 residues. The germline V gene encodes CDR1 SGHAT and CDR2 FQNNGV. CDR3: CASSLDGTYGYTF. CDR3 in DNA: TGTGCCAGCAGCTTGGATGGGACCTATGGCTACACCTTC. Full variable domain (outside the CDR3, taken from reference TRBV11-2 and TRBJ1-2): EAGVAQSPRYKIIEKRQSVAFWCNPISGHATLYWYQQILGQGPKLLIQFQNNGVVDDSQLPKDRFSAERLKGVDSTLKIQPAKLEDSAVYLCASSLDGTYGYTFGSGTRLTVV.

This sequence joins TRBV24-1 and TRBJ2-1, with TRBD1 identical over 9 bases. CDR1 is KGHDR and CDR2 is SFDVKD in the germline V gene. The CDR3 runs to 15 residues. J gave up 5 bases and V 5 bases, and 6 bases lay outside the gene matches. The CDR3 coding sequence is TGTGCCACCAGTGGAGGGGGACAGGGAAACAATGAGCAGTTCTTC. Protein product: CATSGGGQGNNEQFF.

This clonotype was recorded a few times. The chain combines TRBV5-1 with TRBJ2-1; D may be TRBD1 or TRBD2 (5 bases each). The CDR3 is made up of 15 amino acids. Trimming took 4 bases from V and 0 from J, leaving 11 bases between them. The germline V gene encodes CDR1 SGHRS and CDR2 YFSETQ. CDR3: CASSNRGASYNEQFF. CDR3 in DNA: TGCGCCAGCAGCAACCGAGGGGCCTCCTACAATGAGCAGTTCTTC.

The J gene is TRBJ2-2, the V gene TRBV9; possible D gene TRBD2, 6 bases. Deletions cut 4 bases from V and 8 bases from J, with 18 bases between. CDR1 is SGDLS, CDR2 YYNGEE, per germline. The CDR3 has 15 residues. The CDR3 DNA reads as TGTGCCAGCAGCCACTCGACTAGACGGGCAGGGGAGCTGTTTTTT. Protein: CASSHSTRRAGELFF.

A remark on this clonotype: The junction and the germline gene differ at one end; a read error may be behind it. This chain connects TRBV28 to TRBJ1-4, with D hard to call. The germline V gene encodes CDR1 MDHEN and CDR2 SYDVKM. The CDR3 runs 12 residues. The CDR3 loop is CASSESNGKLFF. Here the CDR3 DNA reads TGTGCCAGCAGTGAATCAAATGGAAAACTGTTTTTT.

This clonotype was picked up a small number of times. The chain has TRBV27 and TRBJ1-5; D is possibly TRBD1 (5 bases). The CDR3 loop spans 16 amino acids. Trimming took off 2 bases at V and 1 base at J, with 12 bases between the two ends. CDR1 is MNHEY, CDR2 SMNVEV, per germline (reference sequence). The CDR3 bases are TGTGCCAGCAGTTTAATCGGGGGTAGGAGCAATCAGCCCCAGCATTTT. Translation: CASSLIGGRSNQPQHF.

This chain uses TRBV7-8 with TRBJ1-6; possible D gene TRBD1, 5 bases. Trimming pared 5 bases from V and 7 bases from J, leaving 15 bases between. CDR1 and CDR2 from the germline V gene are SGHVS and FQNEAQ. The CDR3 runs to 15 residues. The CDR3 region is CASSPLGTENSPLHF. The CDR3 DNA reads as TGTGCCAGCAGCCCCTTAGGGACGGAGAATTCACCCCTCCACTTT.

The J gene is TRBJ2-7, the V gene TRBV5-6, with 7 bases matching TRBD1. The CDR3 covers 15 residues. Germline V gene data show CDR1 as SGHDT and CDR2 as YYEEEE. Trimming at V came to 4 bases and at J to 2 bases, leaving 9 bases not matched to a gene. CDR3 in DNA: TGTGCCAGCAGCCAAGGGACAGTCCCTACCTACGAGCAGTACTTC. It yields the protein CASSQGTVPTYEQYF.

This clonotype was picked up a small number of times. This chain connects TRBV10-3 to TRBJ2-7; TRBD1 matches 9 bases. V was clipped by 10 bases and J by 13 bases; unmatched bases: 17. Germline assignment: CDR1 ENHRY and CDR2 SYGVKD. This CDR3 is 13 amino acids long. CDR3 residues: CATQGQGRNYFYF. In DNA, the CDR3 is TGTGCCACCCAGGGACAGGGAAGGAACTACTTTTACTTC.